This T cell receptor beta chain is from a study of OX40 agonist ivuxolimab in advanced cancers. TCRdb's copy holds only in-frame clones and misses some; the assay was immunoSEQ multiplex PCR. The data contain more than 45,000 clones, roughly four fifths of them seen just once; the ten biggest clones take up almost 1.5%. The CDR3 contains 13 residues. V lost 2 bases, J lost 3 bases, and 9 bases lay in between. Per germline, CDR1 SGHDT and CDR2 YYEEEE. Here the sequenced sample was CD4+ or CD8+ T cells sorted from blood, taken in a trial of the OX40 agonist ivuxolimab. The chain couples TRBV5-6 to TRBJ2-7; D call uncertain. This receptor was taken from an adult with an advanced solid tumor such as melanoma, head and neck, liver or kidney cancer. CDR3: CASSFFNVYEQYF. CDR3 nucleotides: TGTGCCAGCAGCTTTTTTAATGTCTACGAGCAGTACTTC.